This TCR beta chain is drawn from a study of shared clonotypes between healthy human individuals. CD45RO negativity and positive selection for CCR7 defined naive CD8 cells, a population that excluded terminally differentiated effector memory CD45RA+ cells. Nashville, Tennessee was home to all donors, each a Caucasian adult. Sequencing used immunoSEQ multiplex PCR; TCRdb keeps in-frame clones, though not all of them. The profile shows some 2.1 million clones, 80% to 95% of them singletons. The specimen was naive CD8+ T cells from PBMCs. The sequence was obtained from a man aged 18 to 35 in good health. Some clones in this sample may be carry-over from other donors' samples.

The DNA of the CDR3 is TGTGCCAGCAGACTCCGGCCGCGGGGGGAGACCCAGTACTTC. It translates to CASRLRPRGETQYF. The chain couples TRBV6-5 to TRBJ2-5; 7 nucleotides align to TRBD2. The CDR3 contains 14 residues. Germline lookup yields CDR1 MNHEY and CDR2 SVGAGI. V was clipped by 6 bases and J by 5 bases; unmatched bases: 9.